The source of this TCR beta chain is a study of blood T cell repertoires in COVID-19. Across the whole study: Acute-phase and convalescent COVID-19 samples originated in the United States, Italy and Spain. The analysed material was cDNA or gDNA that came from T cells, B-cell-depleted T cells, or PBMCs.

TCRdb's copy holds only in-frame clones and misses some; the assay was immunoSEQ multiplex PCR. Of hundreds of thousands of clones listed, 70% to 90% are singletons. The CDR3 extends over 16 amino acids. Germline V gene lookup returns CDR1 SGDLS and CDR2 YYNGEE. This clone has only one observation. The junction departs from the called germline gene at one end, perhaps through a read error. V and J are TRBV9 and TRBJ1-3; 8 nucleotides align to TRBD1. The source of this sequence is a man in his sixties or seventies with acute or convalescent COVID-19. The sample was peripheral blood. The CDR3 coding sequence is TGTGCCAGCACCTCGCACCAGGGACAGGTTGGAGACACCATATATTTT. This encodes CASTSHQGQVGDTIYF.